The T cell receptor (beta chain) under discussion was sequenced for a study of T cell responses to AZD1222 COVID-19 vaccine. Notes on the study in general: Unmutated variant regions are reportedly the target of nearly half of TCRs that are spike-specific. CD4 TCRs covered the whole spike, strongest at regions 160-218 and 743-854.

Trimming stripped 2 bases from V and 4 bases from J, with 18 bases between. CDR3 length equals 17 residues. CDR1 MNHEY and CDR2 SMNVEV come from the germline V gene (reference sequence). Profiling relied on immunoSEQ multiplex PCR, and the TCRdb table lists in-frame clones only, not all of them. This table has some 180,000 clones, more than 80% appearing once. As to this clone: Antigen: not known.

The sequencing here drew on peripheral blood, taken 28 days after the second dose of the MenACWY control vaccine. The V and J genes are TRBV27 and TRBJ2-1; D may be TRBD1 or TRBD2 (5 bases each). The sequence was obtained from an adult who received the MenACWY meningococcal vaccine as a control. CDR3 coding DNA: TGTGCCAGCAGTTTAAAGGGACCGCCCCCCCCGTACAATGAGCAGTTCTTC. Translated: CASSLKGPPPPYNEQFF.